This T cell receptor beta chain derives from a study of T cell responses to AZD1222 COVID-19 vaccine. Study-level background: It was second doses at about 4 or about 12 weeks that were pooled.

Germline CDR1 is LGHDT and CDR2 is YNNKEL (reference sequence). The CDR3 loop spans 14 amino acids. Trimming took 3 bases from V and 5 from J, leaving 14 bases between them. Study-level points and caveats: The span of vaccine-associated CD4 TCRs extended across spike, with dominance at 160-218 and 743-854. Spike-specific TCR repertoires showed rising breadth and depth after two AZD1222 doses. Repertoire sampling happened only post peak T cell response.

Data came from immunoSEQ multiplex PCR; TCRdb stores just in-frame clones and leaves some out. The table has 100,000 to 150,000 clones, about 85% seen once. Concerning this clone: What it binds is unknown.

The origin of this receptor is an adult in good health. This specimen was peripheral blood, taken on day 0 of AZD1222 vaccination. The V and J genes are TRBV3-1 (or the pseudogene TRBV3-2) and TRBJ2-7, with D perhaps TRBD2 (7 bases). CDR3 bases: TGTGCCAGCAGCCAGGAGGGGGGGGACCACGAGCAGTACTTC. It translates to CASSQEGGDHEQYF.